The rows below give T cell receptor beta chains drawn from one sample of a study of shared clonotypes between healthy human individuals. The method was immunoSEQ multiplex PCR; TCRdb's version includes in-frame clones alone and lacks a portion of them. This sample has hundreds of thousands of clones; 74% occur once, and the top ten carry more than 1.5%. Sequencing used memory CD4+ T cells sorted from blood. These receptors originate from a woman aged 25 to 39 in good health. The CDR3 runs from the conserved cysteine through the conserved F or W. The D gene is left open where the match is weak. The size field is filled for only some rows; it gives once, few, many or a size class.

d_gene: -; v_gene: TRBV4-1; abundance: -; j_gene: TRBJ1-1; CDR3nt: TGCGCCAGCAGCCAAGATAGGAGGGCTGAAGCTTTCTTT; CDR3aa: CASSQDRRAEAFF
d_gene: -; v_gene: TRBV5-1; abundance: few; j_gene: TRBJ2-3; CDR3nt: TGCGCCAGCAGTCAGATACCTAGCACAGATACGCAGTATTTT; CDR3aa: CASSQIPSTDTQYF
d_gene: TRBD2; v_gene: TRBV5-1; abundance: -; j_gene: TRBJ2-1; CDR3nt: TGCGCCAGCAGCCCCAGACTAGCGGGTTTGGGCAATGAGCAGTTCTTC; CDR3aa: CASSPRLAGLGNEQFF
d_gene: TRBD2; v_gene: TRBV5-1; abundance: -; j_gene: TRBJ2-5; CDR3nt: TGCGCCAGCAGCTCAATAGCGGGAGTTAGGGAGACCCAGTACTTC; CDR3aa: CASSSIAGVRETQYF
d_gene: TRBD2; v_gene: TRBV19; abundance: -; j_gene: TRBJ2-2; CDR3nt: TGTGCCAGTAGTCGGGGGGTTCTCGGGGACACCGGGGAGCTGTTTTTT; CDR3aa: CASSRGVLGDTGELFF
d_gene: -; v_gene: TRBV6-6; abundance: -; j_gene: TRBJ2-3; CDR3nt: TGTGCCAGCAGTTACCACACCGGGGTGGAGGTAGATACGCAGTATTTT; CDR3aa: CASSYHTGVEVDTQYF
d_gene: -; v_gene: TRBV2; abundance: -; j_gene: TRBJ2-7; CDR3nt: TGTGCCAGCAACCCGCAAAGGGGGGGTGGCTACGAGCAGTACTTC; CDR3aa: CASNPQRGGGYEQYF
d_gene: -; v_gene: TRBV6-5; abundance: -; j_gene: TRBJ2-1; CDR3nt: TGTGCCAGCAGTTATACTAGCCCGGTGGACGGTGAGCAGTTCTTC; CDR3aa: CASSYTSPVDGEQFF
d_gene: TRBD2; v_gene: TRBV28; abundance: -; j_gene: TRBJ2-3; CDR3nt: TGTGCCAGCGGCCGACTAGCGGGAGGACCTAGCACAGATACGCAGTATTTT; CDR3aa: CASGRLAGGPSTDTQYF
d_gene: TRBD2; v_gene: TRBV5-4; abundance: -; j_gene: TRBJ2-5; CDR3nt: TGTGCCAGCAGCTTGTTTACAGCGGGAGTGGAGGAGACCCAGTACTTC; CDR3aa: CASSLFTAGVEETQYF
d_gene: TRBD1; v_gene: TRBV29-1; abundance: -; j_gene: TRBJ2-3; CDR3nt: TGCAGCGTGAAACAGGGGGCCCATTATACAGATACGCAGTATTTT; CDR3aa: CSVKQGAHYTDTQYF
d_gene: -; v_gene: TRBV7-3; abundance: -; j_gene: TRBJ2-5; CDR3nt: TGTGCCAGCAGCTTCTCAGGGCGCGAGACCCAGTACTTC; CDR3aa: CASSFSGRETQYF
d_gene: TRBD2; v_gene: TRBV29-1; abundance: -; j_gene: TRBJ2-3; CDR3nt: TGCAGCGTTGAAGGGGGACTAGCGGGAGCAGATACGCAGTATTTT; CDR3aa: CSVEGGLAGADTQYF
d_gene: -; v_gene: TRBV2; abundance: -; j_gene: TRBJ2-1; CDR3nt: TGTGCCAGCAGTTCACATTATGAGCAGTTCTTC; CDR3aa: CASSSHYEQFF
d_gene: -; v_gene: TRBV28; abundance: -; j_gene: TRBJ1-2; CDR3nt: TGTGCCAGCAGTTTAGAGCGCAGGTATGGCTACACCTTC; CDR3aa: CASSLERRYGYTF
d_gene: TRBD1; v_gene: TRBV18; abundance: -; j_gene: TRBJ2-1; CDR3nt: TGTGCCAGCTCACCCCTCCGGGACAGGGGTACGGGCAATCGGAACAATGAGCAGTTCTTC; CDR3aa: CASSPLRDRGTGNRNNEQFF